A selection of T cell receptor beta chains follows, all from one sample in a study of blood T cell repertoires in COVID-19. Repertoires were generated with immunoSEQ multiplex PCR, while TCRdb's copy carries only in-frame clones and drops some. The data show fewer than 350,000 clones, 75% to 95% seen once. The sample taken for sequencing was peripheral blood. The receptors originated from a woman in her 30s with COVID-19, enrolled during active disease. CDR3s include the opening cysteine and the closing phenylalanine or tryptophan. The order of the fields is V gene, clone size, J gene, D gene, CDR3 DNA, CDR3 protein. A D gene is named only where the DNA matches it firmly. Only some rows state a clone size, as once, few, many or a class for expanded clones.

V gene: TRBV6-2/TRBV6-3
clone size: .
J gene: TRBJ1-5
D gene: TRBD1
CDR3 DNA: TGTGCCAGCAGTTTTGATCCCGGGACAGGGGCTTCACCAACCAGTCAGCCCCAGCATTTT
CDR3 protein: CASSFDPGTGASPTSQPQHF

V gene: TRBV4-2
clone size: .
J gene: TRBJ2-5
D gene: .
CDR3 DNA: TGTGCCAGCAGCCAAGTTTCCCTAGAAGAGACCCAGTACTTC
CDR3 protein: CASSQVSLEETQYF

V gene: TRBV5-8
clone size: .
J gene: TRBJ2-2
D gene: .
CDR3 DNA: TGTGCCAGCAGCTTGGGCCAGGGCTTGCACACCGGGGAGCTGTTTTTT
CDR3 protein: CASSLGQGLHTGELFF

V gene: TRBV7-9
clone size: .
J gene: TRBJ1-1
D gene: TRBD1
CDR3 DNA: TGTGCCAGCAGTTTACAGGGGGATGTAGCTGAAGCTTTCTTT
CDR3 protein: CASSLQGDVAEAFF

V gene: TRBV5-1
clone size: .
J gene: TRBJ2-1
D gene: TRBD1
CDR3 DNA: TGCGCCAGCAGGCCCACAGGGGCCCGGGTTTTAGGCAATGAGCAGTTCTTC
CDR3 protein: CASRPTGARVLGNEQFF

V gene: TRBV4-1
clone size: .
J gene: TRBJ2-5
D gene: TRBD2
CDR3 DNA: TGCGCCAGCAGCCGAGAGCGGGAGCTCCAAGAGACCCAGTACTTC
CDR3 protein: CASSRERELQETQYF

V gene: TRBV19
clone size: .
J gene: TRBJ2-1
D gene: .
CDR3 DNA: TGTGCCAGTAGTATAGGTGGTATCTCTAACAATGAGCAGTTCTTC
CDR3 protein: CASSIGGISNNEQFF

V gene: TRBV7-2
clone size: .
J gene: TRBJ1-5
D gene: .
CDR3 DNA: TGTGCCAGCAGCCTCCGGGCGGGGGCAGGTCAGCCCCAGCATTTT
CDR3 protein: CASSLRAGAGQPQHF

V gene: TRBV10-3
clone size: few
J gene: TRBJ1-1
D gene: TRBD1
CDR3 DNA: TGTGCCACCGGGGACAGGCCGAACACTGAAGCTTTCTTT
CDR3 protein: CATGDRPNTEAFF

V gene: TRBV10-1
clone size: .
J gene: TRBJ2-1
D gene: .
CDR3 DNA: TGCGCCAGCAGTGAGTCTCCTAGTCGCAATGAGCAGTTCTTC
CDR3 protein: CASSESPSRNEQFF

V gene: TRBV29-1
clone size: .
J gene: TRBJ2-1
D gene: .
CDR3 DNA: TGCAGCGTTGTAGAGGGAGATGAGCAGTTCTTC
CDR3 protein: CSVVEGDEQFF

V gene: TRBV2
clone size: .
J gene: TRBJ2-7
D gene: TRBD2
CDR3 DNA: TGTGCCAGCAGGGGCGGGACTAGCGAGACCTACGAGCAGTACTTC
CDR3 protein: CASRGGTSETYEQYF

V gene: TRBV7-6
clone size: .
J gene: TRBJ2-3
D gene: TRBD2
CDR3 DNA: TGTGCCAGCAGCGGGGGACTAGCGGAGCGCACAGATACGCAGTATTTT
CDR3 protein: CASSGGLAERTDTQYF

V gene: TRBV2
clone size: once
J gene: TRBJ1-4
D gene: .
CDR3 DNA: TGTGCCAGCAGTGTCTCCCGGGGGAATGAAAAACTGTTTTTT
CDR3 protein: CASSVSRGNEKLFF

V gene: TRBV19
clone size: .
J gene: TRBJ1-1
D gene: .
CDR3 DNA: TGTGCCAGTAGTATCGGGGTGCGGGAAGCTTTCTTT
CDR3 protein: CASSIGVREAFF

V gene: TRBV5-1
clone size: .
J gene: TRBJ2-6
D gene: TRBD1
CDR3 DNA: TGCGCCAGCAGCTTGGTGGGACAGGGTGTCTCTGGGGCCAACGTCCTGACTTTC
CDR3 protein: CASSLVGQGVSGANVLTF

V gene: TRBV6-2/TRBV6-3
clone size: .
J gene: TRBJ2-1
D gene: .
CDR3 DNA: TGTGCCAGCAGTTATCTAGACTACAATGAGCAGTTCTTC
CDR3 protein: CASSYLDYNEQFF

V gene: TRBV28
clone size: .
J gene: TRBJ1-1
D gene: .
CDR3 DNA: TGTGCCAGCAGCCTGGGACTCTCCCGGCGGGCTTTCTTT
CDR3 protein: CASSLGLSRRAFF

V gene: TRBV3-1/TRBV3-2
clone size: .
J gene: TRBJ1-2
D gene: .
CDR3 DNA: TGTGCCAGCAGCCCGGGACTGAACTATGGCTACACCTTC
CDR3 protein: CASSPGLNYGYTF

V gene: TRBV7-9
clone size: .
J gene: TRBJ1-5
D gene: .
CDR3 DNA: TGTGCCAGCAGCTCCCAAGCGGGGCAGCCCCAGCATTTT
CDR3 protein: CASSSQAGQPQHF

V gene: TRBV24-1
clone size: .
J gene: TRBJ1-2
D gene: .
CDR3 DNA: TGTGCCACCAGTGATTACAGGGCTGGTGGCTACACCTTC
CDR3 protein: CATSDYRAGGYTF

V gene: TRBV4-3
clone size: .
J gene: TRBJ2-7
D gene: TRBD2
CDR3 DNA: TGCGCCAGCAGCCAAGGACTAGCGGGAACCTACGAGCAGTACTTC
CDR3 protein: CASSQGLAGTYEQYF

V gene: TRBV2
clone size: .
J gene: TRBJ2-2
D gene: TRBD1
CDR3 DNA: TGTGCCAGCACCCGGGACAGGGAGAGCTCCGGGGAGCTGTTTTTT
CDR3 protein: CASTRDRESSGELFF

V gene: TRBV4-1
clone size: once
J gene: TRBJ1-3
D gene: .
CDR3 DNA: TGCGCCAGCAGCCAAGCGGCCGGGGGGTCCTCTGGAAACACCATATATTTT
CDR3 protein: CASSQAAGGSSGNTIYF

V gene: TRBV10-3
clone size: .
J gene: TRBJ2-3
D gene: TRBD1
CDR3 DNA: TGTGCCATCAGGCCAGGACAGGCGGGAGATACGCAGTATTTT
CDR3 protein: CAIRPGQAGDTQYF

V gene: TRBV3-1/TRBV3-2
clone size: .
J gene: TRBJ1-6
D gene: TRBD1
CDR3 DNA: TGTGCCAGCAGCCAGCAGGGGGCAATTGATTCACCCCTCCACTTT
CDR3 protein: CASSQQGAIDSPLHF

V gene: TRBV13
clone size: once
J gene: TRBJ2-3
D gene: .
CDR3 DNA: TGTGCCAGCAGTCGACTAAGCACAGATACGCAGTATTTT
CDR3 protein: CASSRLSTDTQYF

V gene: TRBV7-8
clone size: .
J gene: TRBJ2-2
D gene: TRBD1
CDR3 DNA: TGTGCCAGCAGCAGTTACAGGGGGCAAAACACCGGGGAGCTGTTTTTT
CDR3 protein: CASSSYRGQNTGELFF

V gene: TRBV7-8
clone size: .
J gene: TRBJ1-5
D gene: TRBD1
CDR3 DNA: TGTGCCAGCAGGACAGGGGTTCAGCCCCAGCATTTT
CDR3 protein: CASRTGVQPQHF

V gene: TRBV29-1
clone size: .
J gene: TRBJ2-5
D gene: .
CDR3 DNA: TGCAGCGTTGAAGTAACTAGAGAGACCCAGTACTTC
CDR3 protein: CSVEVTRETQYF

V gene: TRBV15
clone size: .
J gene: TRBJ2-3
D gene: .
CDR3 DNA: TGTGCCACCAGCAGACAGGGTGGCACAGATACGCAGTATTTT
CDR3 protein: CATSRQGGTDTQYF

V gene: TRBV13
clone size: .
J gene: TRBJ2-2
D gene: TRBD2
CDR3 DNA: TGTGCCTTCGGAGCGGGATCGGTCACCGGGGAGCTGTTTTTT
CDR3 protein: CAFGAGSVTGELFF

V gene: TRBV6-5
clone size: .
J gene: TRBJ1-2
D gene: TRBD1
CDR3 DNA: TGTGCCAGCAGCTCGAGACAGGGATTCTATGGCTACACCTTC
CDR3 protein: CASSSRQGFYGYTF

V gene: TRBV6-2/TRBV6-3
clone size: .
J gene: TRBJ1-1
D gene: .
CDR3 DNA: TGTGCCAGCAGTTTCCGGGGGGGCACTGAAGCTTTCTTT
CDR3 protein: CASSFRGGTEAFF

V gene: TRBV6-6
clone size: .
J gene: TRBJ2-7
D gene: .
CDR3 DNA: TGTGCCAGCAGTTACTCTGCGGAGCCCCCTCTCGAGCAGTACTTC
CDR3 protein: CASSYSAEPPLEQYF

V gene: TRBV6-2/TRBV6-3
clone size: once
J gene: TRBJ2-3
D gene: TRBD2
CDR3 DNA: TGTGCCAGCAGTGTACTAGCGGGAGGTAGAGATACGCAGTATTTT
CDR3 protein: CASSVLAGGRDTQYF

V gene: TRBV11-1
clone size: .
J gene: TRBJ1-3
D gene: .
CDR3 DNA: TGTGCCAGCAGCTTACAGGGGAGCTCTGGAAACACCATATATTTT
CDR3 protein: CASSLQGSSGNTIYF

V gene: TRBV7-3
clone size: .
J gene: TRBJ2-3
D gene: TRBD2
CDR3 DNA: TGTGCCAGCAGCTTATTTGGCGGGAGAGACACAGATACGCAGTATTTT
CDR3 protein: CASSLFGGRDTDTQYF

V gene: TRBV7-8
clone size: .
J gene: TRBJ2-5
D gene: .
CDR3 DNA: TGTGCCAGCAGCAGAGATCCCCGGGTTAGCCGGAAGACCCAGTACTTC
CDR3 protein: CASSRDPRVSRKTQYF

V gene: TRBV7-6
clone size: .
J gene: TRBJ1-1
D gene: TRBD1
CDR3 DNA: TGTGCCAGCAGCTTGACAGGGTCCAGGGGCACTGAAGCTTTCTTT
CDR3 protein: CASSLTGSRGTEAFF

V gene: TRBV7-2
clone size: .
J gene: TRBJ1-2
D gene: .
CDR3 DNA: TGTGCCAGCAGCTTCTTGCGCGGTGGGTATGGCTACACCTTC
CDR3 protein: CASSFLRGGYGYTF

V gene: TRBV28
clone size: .
J gene: TRBJ2-2
D gene: .
CDR3 DNA: TGTGCCAGCAGCCAGATCACCGGGGAGCTGTTTTTT
CDR3 protein: CASSQITGELFF

V gene: TRBV5-5
clone size: .
J gene: TRBJ2-5
D gene: TRBD1
CDR3 DNA: TGTGCCAGCAGCTTGGGGGGACAGGGAGATACAGAGACCCAGTACTTC
CDR3 protein: CASSLGGQGDTETQYF

V gene: TRBV6-6
clone size: .
J gene: TRBJ2-7
D gene: .
CDR3 DNA: TGTGCCAGCAGTTACCTCCCCTCAGGCGAGCAGTACTTC
CDR3 protein: CASSYLPSGEQYF

V gene: TRBV15
clone size: .
J gene: TRBJ2-1
D gene: TRBD1
CDR3 DNA: TGTGCCACCAGCAGAGATCGGTGGGGGACAGATAATTACAATGAGCAGTTCTTC
CDR3 protein: CATSRDRWGTDNYNEQFF

V gene: TRBV2
clone size: .
J gene: TRBJ1-1
D gene: .
CDR3 DNA: TGTGCCAGCTCGATTGCAGGGGTGAGTCCCGAAGCTTTCTTT
CDR3 protein: CASSIAGVSPEAFF

V gene: TRBV19
clone size: .
J gene: TRBJ1-1
D gene: .
CDR3 DNA: TGTGCCAGTAGTACTCAGGGTGGCACTGAAGCTTTCTTT
CDR3 protein: CASSTQGGTEAFF

V gene: TRBV5-1
clone size: .
J gene: TRBJ2-1
D gene: TRBD1
CDR3 DNA: TGCGCCAGCAGCACCGGGACAGACTACAATGAGCAGTTCTTC
CDR3 protein: CASSTGTDYNEQFF

V gene: TRBV6-1
clone size: .
J gene: TRBJ1-5
D gene: .
CDR3 DNA: TGTGCCAGCAGTGAGACAGTCAATCAGCCCCAGCATTTT
CDR3 protein: CASSETVNQPQHF

V gene: TRBV7-9
clone size: .
J gene: TRBJ2-7
D gene: .
CDR3 DNA: TGTGCCAGCAGCTTATCTGGCGGGAACGTACGCGAGCAGTACTTC
CDR3 protein: CASSLSGGNVREQYF

V gene: TRBV27
clone size: .
J gene: TRBJ2-7
D gene: TRBD1
CDR3 DNA: TGTGCCAGCAGTTTATCGGGACAGGGGGCTGTCTACGAGCAGTACTTC
CDR3 protein: CASSLSGQGAVYEQYF

V gene: TRBV4-2
clone size: .
J gene: TRBJ2-1
D gene: TRBD2
CDR3 DNA: TGTGCCAGCAGCCAAGTCGGGCTAGCGGGAACCAATGAGCAGTTCTTC
CDR3 protein: CASSQVGLAGTNEQFF

V gene: TRBV5-1
clone size: .
J gene: TRBJ1-2
D gene: TRBD1
CDR3 DNA: TGCGCCAGCAGCCTCGGGACAGGGGGCAACTATGGCTACACCTTC
CDR3 protein: CASSLGTGGNYGYTF

V gene: TRBV5-6
clone size: .
J gene: TRBJ1-5
D gene: TRBD1
CDR3 DNA: TGTGCCAGCAGCTTGAGGGACAGGGAGGCAAATCAGCCCCAGCATTTT
CDR3 protein: CASSLRDREANQPQHF

V gene: TRBV7-8
clone size: .
J gene: TRBJ2-3
D gene: .
CDR3 DNA: TGTGCCAGCAGCTTAGGAGGGTCCGGTAGGCCGCAGTATTTT
CDR3 protein: CASSLGGSGRPQYF

V gene: TRBV6-4
clone size: .
J gene: TRBJ1-1
D gene: .
CDR3 DNA: TGTGCCAGCAGCCCTGGCCCTGCGGGAGCCGACACTGAAGCTTTCTTT
CDR3 protein: CASSPGPAGADTEAFF

V gene: TRBV19
clone size: .
J gene: TRBJ1-3
D gene: .
CDR3 DNA: TGTGCCAGTAGTATAGATGGGTCGGACACCTACTCTGGAAACACCATATATTTT
CDR3 protein: CASSIDGSDTYSGNTIYF

V gene: TRBV19
clone size: .
J gene: TRBJ2-1
D gene: .
CDR3 DNA: TGTGCCAGTAGTCCCGCTCCATCCCGGGAGCAGTTCTTC
CDR3 protein: CASSPAPSREQFF

V gene: TRBV24-1
clone size: .
J gene: TRBJ2-3
D gene: TRBD1
CDR3 DNA: TGTGCCACCAGTGATTTGGACAGGGGCACAGATACGCAGTATTTT
CDR3 protein: CATSDLDRGTDTQYF